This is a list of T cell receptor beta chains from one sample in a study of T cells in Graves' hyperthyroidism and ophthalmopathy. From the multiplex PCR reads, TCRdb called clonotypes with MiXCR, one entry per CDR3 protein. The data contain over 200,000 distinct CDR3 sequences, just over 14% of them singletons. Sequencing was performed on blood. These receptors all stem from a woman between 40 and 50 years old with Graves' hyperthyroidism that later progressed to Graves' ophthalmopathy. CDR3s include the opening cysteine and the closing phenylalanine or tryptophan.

CDR3aa: CSATQGTSGRGEQFF
v_gene: TRBV20-1
j_gene: TRBJ2-1

CDR3aa: CASREDQLVRPQHF
v_gene: TRBV28
j_gene: TRBJ1-5

CDR3aa: CASSLAAGYGYTF
v_gene: TRBV5-5
j_gene: TRBJ1-2

CDR3aa: CSARPREYPNEQFF
v_gene: TRBV20-1
j_gene: TRBJ2-1

CDR3aa: CASSYAGTGSMETQYF
v_gene: TRBV6-1
j_gene: TRBJ2-5

CDR3aa: CASSFSPELDTEAFF
v_gene: TRBV5-5
j_gene: TRBJ1-1

CDR3aa: CAWGGSTEAFF
v_gene: TRBV30
j_gene: TRBJ1-1

CDR3aa: CSARDPRGKGGDTQYF
v_gene: TRBV20-1
j_gene: TRBJ2-3

CDR3aa: CASQQGSGEKLFF
v_gene: TRBV18
j_gene: TRBJ1-4

CDR3aa: CASSQPRLLGEIYEQYF
v_gene: TRBV14
j_gene: TRBJ2-7

CDR3aa: CASSPQGAGILAKNIQYF
v_gene: TRBV3-1
j_gene: TRBJ2-4

CDR3aa: CASSLVGGGIREKLFF
v_gene: TRBV7-8
j_gene: TRBJ1-4

CDR3aa: CATSRETTSGNKETQYF
v_gene: TRBV15
j_gene: TRBJ2-5

CDR3aa: CVSRGADEKLFF
v_gene: TRBV25-1
j_gene: TRBJ1-4

CDR3aa: CASSQDPGDTQYF
v_gene: TRBV3-1
j_gene: TRBJ2-3

CDR3aa: CATSSRQAYEQYF
v_gene: TRBV15
j_gene: TRBJ2-7

CDR3aa: CATSRSPARAEQFF
v_gene: TRBV15
j_gene: TRBJ2-1

CDR3aa: CASSQDNIQNIQYF
v_gene: TRBV4-2
j_gene: TRBJ2-4

CDR3aa: CASRRILAEGGFF
v_gene: TRBV5-5
j_gene: TRBJ2-1

CDR3aa: CASSLGKQETQYF
v_gene: TRBV7-9
j_gene: TRBJ2-5

CDR3aa: CASSPLIRQGGTEAFF
v_gene: TRBV3-1
j_gene: TRBJ1-1

CDR3aa: CASSSIGIGLFEQYF
v_gene: TRBV12-3/TRBV12-4
j_gene: TRBJ2-7

CDR3aa: CSGRDLVDSQLETQYF
v_gene: TRBV20-1
j_gene: TRBJ2-5

CDR3aa: CASSPIRGSYEQYF
v_gene: TRBV18
j_gene: TRBJ2-7

CDR3aa: CASSTDGGLNEQFF
v_gene: TRBV19
j_gene: TRBJ2-1

CDR3aa: CASSRQGGISGANVLTF
v_gene: TRBV2
j_gene: TRBJ2-6

CDR3aa: CASSAPNTGELFF
v_gene: TRBV5-1
j_gene: TRBJ2-2

CDR3aa: CAISDGTGAWGTQHF
v_gene: TRBV10-3
j_gene: TRBJ1-5

CDR3aa: CASSPANQETQYF
v_gene: TRBV18
j_gene: TRBJ2-5

CDR3aa: CAIETGQGGTEAFF
v_gene: TRBV6-1
j_gene: TRBJ1-1

CDR3aa: CASSEAGQGYNEQFF
v_gene: TRBV2
j_gene: TRBJ2-1